The 25 T cell receptor beta chains listed next were all sequenced from one sample in a study of T cells expressing NK-cell markers (dated by TCRdb to 2019 to 2021). Library creation used 5' RACE. This sample was sequenced with an Illumina HiSeq 2000. Reads reprocessed by TCRdb are summarized as one entry per CDR3 protein sequence, and DNA is absent. The sample's records list a few hundred thousand distinct CDR3 sequences. Around 5% of the sample lies in the top ten. The specimen was blood T cells: a sorted CD56 or NKG2C T cell subset, CD4+ or CD8+ T cells, or bulk PBMC T cells (not recorded which). The receptors come from a man aged 18 to 70 in good health.

CDR3 sequence reads: CATSDRDTYNEQFF. V and J are TRBV24-1 and TRBJ2-1; TCRdb selects TRBD1, and the lack of DNA leaves this call unchecked. Germline-derived CDR1 and CDR2 are KGHDR and SFDVKD. The CDR3 length is 14 residues.

V and J are TRBV6-5 and TRBJ1-4; TCRdb lists TRBD1, though no DNA is available to test this call. Germline CDR1 is MNHEY and CDR2 is SVGAGI. The CDR3 extends over 16 amino acids. This CDR3 reads CASSYGGGETNEKLFF.

The chain links TRBV7-8 to TRBJ2-3; checking the TCRdb D call of TRBD2 is not possible without DNA. The CDR3 runs 16 residues. Germline CDR1 and CDR2: SGHVS and FQNEAQ. Here the CDR3 reads CASSLRDFLPTDTQYF.

The chain is built from TRBV11-2 and TRBJ2-5; TCRdb returns TRBD1, unconfirmable since there is no DNA. This CDR3 is 14 amino acids long. The V gene's germline CDR1 is SGHAT and CDR2 FQNNGV. The CDR3: CASRTGVLEETQYF.

The J gene is TRBJ1-6, the V gene TRBV6-1. This CDR3 has 17 amino acids. Per germline, CDR1 MNHNS and CDR2 SASEGT. CDR3 in amino acids: CASSEKATGGRNSPLHF.

The chain has TRBV20-1 and TRBJ2-3; the TCRdb D gene call, TRBD1, has no DNA to confirm it. This CDR3 region has 16 residues. The germline V gene has CDR1 DFQATT and CDR2 SNEGSKA (reference sequence). CDR3 residues: CSARPWTGAGGDTQYF.

The genes are TRBV7-3 and TRBJ2-3; the D gene TCRdb calls, TRBD1, cannot be checked with no DNA. The germline V gene encodes CDR1 SGHTA and CDR2 FQGTGA. The length of the CDR3 is 17 residues. Here the CDR3 reads CASSLFGPGQAADTQYF. Full variable domain (outside the CDR3, taken from reference TRBV7-3 and TRBJ2-3): GAGVSQTPSNKVTEKGKYVELRCDPISGHTALYWYRQSLGQGPEFLIYFQGTGAADDSGLPNDRFFAVRPEGSVSTLKIQRTERGDSAVYLCASSLFGPGQAADTQYFGPGTRLTVL.

The chain couples TRBV12-3 or TRBV12-4 to TRBJ2-7. The CDR3 extends over 13 amino acids. The CDR3 region is CASRVSGRSEQYF.

V usage is TRBV11-1 and J usage is TRBJ2-7; TCRdb's D call of TRBD1 is untestable without DNA. The CDR3 contains 12 residues. Germline-derived CDR1 and CDR2 are SGHAT and FQDESV (reference sequence). The CDR3 loop is CASSSGQVEQYF. Full variable domain (rest looked up from reference TRBV11-1 and TRBJ2-7): EAEVAQSPRYKITEKSQAVAFWCDPISGHATLYWYRQILGQGPELLVQFQDESVVDDSQLPKDRFSAERLKGVDSTLKIQPAELGDSAMYLCASSSGQVEQYFGPGTRLTVT.

The J gene is TRBJ2-5, the V gene TRBV20-1; as DNA is missing, the TRBD1 call by TCRdb cannot be tested. Germline CDR1 DFQATT, CDR2 SNEGSKA (reference sequence). CDR3 length: 15 amino acids. The CDR3 loop reads CSARDPGGRLETQYF.

The rearrangement links TRBV5-6 to TRBJ1-4; the D call of TRBD1 rests on TCRdb alone, since no DNA is present to check it. The length of the CDR3 is 16 residues. Germline CDR1 SGHDT, CDR2 YYEEEE. The CDR3 protein is CASSLVTGNKMKNCFF.

The chain is built from TRBV12-3 or TRBV12-4 and TRBJ1-2; TCRdb's D gene call, TRBD1, goes unchecked for lack of DNA. The CDR3 totals 14 residues. CDR3 in amino acids: CASSSGRGSRGYTF.

The chain has TRBV12-3 or TRBV12-4 and TRBJ2-1; as DNA is missing, the TRBD1 call by TCRdb cannot be tested. This CDR3 has 17 residues. Here the CDR3 reads CASSYRRAGGAYNEQFF.

The V call is TRBV10-3, the J call TRBJ2-3; TCRdb lists TRBD2, though no DNA is available to test this call. CDR1 is ENHRY, CDR2 SYGVKD, per germline. The CDR3 runs to 18 residues. CDR3 in amino acids: CAISDMASGAHPTDTQYF.

The chain uses TRBV7-7 and TRBJ2-5; TCRdb gives TRBD1 as the D gene, but with no DNA this cannot be confirmed. The CDR3 sequence is 16 residues long. CDR1 is SSHAT, CDR2 FNYEAQ, per germline (reference sequence). CDR3 protein: CASSSSPGGGAETQYF.

The rearrangement uses TRBV19 and TRBJ1-2. The CDR3 runs 15 residues. Germline CDR1 is LNHDA and CDR2 is SQIVND (reference sequence). The CDR3 spells CASLSVGRQGNGYTF.

This chain uses TRBV18 with TRBJ1-5. The CDR3 is made up of 12 amino acids. Germline V gives CDR1 KGHSH, CDR2 LQKENI. CDR3 loop: CASSQEYQPQHF.

The CDR3 sequence is CASSHSTVPDTQYF. The V gene is TRBV5-4, the J gene TRBJ2-3; no DNA is available, so the TRBD1 call from TCRdb remains unchecked. In germline, CDR1 is SGHNT, CDR2 YYREEE (reference sequence). The CDR3 length is 14 residues.

This chain uses TRBV12-3 or TRBV12-4 with TRBJ2-7; the D call of TRBD1 rests on TCRdb alone, since no DNA is present to check it. CDR3 length equals 14 residues. This CDR3 reads CASSLTGQVGEQYF.

This sequence joins TRBV7-8 and TRBJ2-3; TCRdb proposes TRBD2, but this gene call is untestable without DNA. Germline V gene data show CDR1 as SGHVS and CDR2 as FQNEAQ. This CDR3 comprises 15 residues. CDR3 region: CASSLVSGGGDTQYF.

The chain couples TRBV4-2 to TRBJ2-7; the D gene TCRdb calls, TRBD2, cannot be checked with no DNA. The germline gives CDR1 LGHNA, CDR2 YNFKEQ. The CDR3 covers 15 residues. The CDR3: CASSQVGTSSYEQYF.

The rearrangement uses TRBV7-8 and TRBJ1-4. CDR1 is SGHVS, CDR2 FQNEAQ, per germline. CDR3 length equals 13 residues. CDR3 residues: CASRYSANEKLFF.

This chain uses TRBV10-3 with TRBJ2-1; TCRdb indicates TRBD1, and absent DNA this call remains unverified. CDR1 and CDR2 from the germline V gene are ENHRY and SYGVKD. CDR3 length equals 14 residues. The CDR3: CAIRSDRTYNEQFF.

V and J are TRBV15 and TRBJ2-1; the D call of TRBD2 rests on TCRdb alone, since no DNA is present to check it. The germline V gene has CDR1 LNHNV and CDR2 YYDKDF (reference sequence). CDR3 size: 14 residues. The CDR3 here is CATSRPSQLNEQFF.

This chain uses TRBV15 with TRBJ2-3; absent DNA, TCRdb's TRBD2 call cannot be checked. Germline lookup yields CDR1 LNHNV and CDR2 YYDKDF (reference sequence). The CDR3 contains 14 residues. CDR3 loop: CATSREAGIDTQYF.